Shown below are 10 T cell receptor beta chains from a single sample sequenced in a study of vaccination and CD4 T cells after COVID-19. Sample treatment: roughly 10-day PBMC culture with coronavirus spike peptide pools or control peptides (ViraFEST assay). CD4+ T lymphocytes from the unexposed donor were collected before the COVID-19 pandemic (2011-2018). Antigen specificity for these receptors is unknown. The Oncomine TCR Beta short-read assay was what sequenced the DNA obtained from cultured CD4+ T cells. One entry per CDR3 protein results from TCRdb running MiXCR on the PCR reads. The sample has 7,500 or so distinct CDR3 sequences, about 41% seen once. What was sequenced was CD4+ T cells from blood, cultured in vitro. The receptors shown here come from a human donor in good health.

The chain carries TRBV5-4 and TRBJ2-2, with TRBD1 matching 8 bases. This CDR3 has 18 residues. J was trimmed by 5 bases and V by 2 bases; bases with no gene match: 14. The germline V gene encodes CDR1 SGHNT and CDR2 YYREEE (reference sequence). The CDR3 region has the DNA TGTGCCAGCAGCTTAGAACCAGGGGGCGCGGCTTCTACCGGGGAGCTGTTTTTT. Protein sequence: CASSLEPGGAASTGELFF.

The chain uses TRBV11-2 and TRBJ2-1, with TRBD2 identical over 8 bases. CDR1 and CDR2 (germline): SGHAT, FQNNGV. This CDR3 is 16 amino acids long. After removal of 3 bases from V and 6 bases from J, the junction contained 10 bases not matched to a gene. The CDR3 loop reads CASSFTGGRKGNEQFF. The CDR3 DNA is TGTGCCAGCAGCTTTACGGGCGGGAGGAAAGGCAATGAGCAGTTCTTC.

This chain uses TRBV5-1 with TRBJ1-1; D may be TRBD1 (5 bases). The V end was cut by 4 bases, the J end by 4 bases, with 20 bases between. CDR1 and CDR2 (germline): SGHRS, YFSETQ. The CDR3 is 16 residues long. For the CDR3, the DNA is TGCGCCAGCAGCCTCTCGCGGGGCCGGGGTAGCACTGAAGCTTTCTTT. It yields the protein CASSLSRGRGSTEAFF.

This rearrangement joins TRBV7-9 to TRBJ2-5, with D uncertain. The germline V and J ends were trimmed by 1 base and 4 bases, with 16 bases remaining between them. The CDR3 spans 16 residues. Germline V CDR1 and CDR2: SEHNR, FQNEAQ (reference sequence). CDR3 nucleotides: TGTGCCAGCAGCTTAGGCGAGGTCCTTGGCGGAGAGACCCAGTACTTC. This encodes CASSLGEVLGGETQYF. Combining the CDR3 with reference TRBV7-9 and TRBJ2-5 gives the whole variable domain DTGVSQNPRHKITKRGQNVTFRCDPISEHNRLYWYRQTLGQGPEFLTYFQNEAQLEKSRLLSDRFSAERPKGSFSTLEIQRTEQGDSAMYLCASSLGEVLGGETQYFGPGTRLLVL.

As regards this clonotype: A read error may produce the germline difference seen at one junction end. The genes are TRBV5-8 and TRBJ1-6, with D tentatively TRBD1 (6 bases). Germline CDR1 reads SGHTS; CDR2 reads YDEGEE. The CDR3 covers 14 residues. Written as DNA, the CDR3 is TGTACCAGCAGCTCAGGGGTTAATAATTCACCCCTCCACTTT. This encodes CTSSSGVNNSPLHF.

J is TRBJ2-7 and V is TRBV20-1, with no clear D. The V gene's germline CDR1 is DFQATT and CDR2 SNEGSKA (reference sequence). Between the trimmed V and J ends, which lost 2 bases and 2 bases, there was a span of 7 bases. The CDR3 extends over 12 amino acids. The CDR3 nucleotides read TGCAGTGCTAGATTGATCACCTACGAGCAGTACTTC. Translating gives CSARLITYEQYF.

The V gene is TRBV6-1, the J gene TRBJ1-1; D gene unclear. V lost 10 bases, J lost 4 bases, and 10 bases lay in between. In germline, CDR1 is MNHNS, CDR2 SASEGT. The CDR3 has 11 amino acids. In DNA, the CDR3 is TGTGCCATCAGGATGGTCACTGAAGCTTTCTTT. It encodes CAIRMVTEAFF.

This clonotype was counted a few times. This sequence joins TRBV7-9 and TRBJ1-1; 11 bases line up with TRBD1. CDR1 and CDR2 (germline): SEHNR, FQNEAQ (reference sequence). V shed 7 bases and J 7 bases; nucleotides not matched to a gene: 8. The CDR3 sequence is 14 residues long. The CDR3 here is CASTKDRGQGEAFF. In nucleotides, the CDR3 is TGTGCCAGCACAAAGGACAGGGGGCAGGGTGAAGCTTTCTTT.

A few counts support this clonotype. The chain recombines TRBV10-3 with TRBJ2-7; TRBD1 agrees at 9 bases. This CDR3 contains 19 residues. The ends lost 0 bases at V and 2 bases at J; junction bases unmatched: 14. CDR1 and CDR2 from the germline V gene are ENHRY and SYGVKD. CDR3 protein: CAISESTLDRDREPYEQYF. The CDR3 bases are TGTGCCATCAGTGAGTCCACCCTCGACCGGGACAGGGAACCCTACGAGCAGTACTTC.

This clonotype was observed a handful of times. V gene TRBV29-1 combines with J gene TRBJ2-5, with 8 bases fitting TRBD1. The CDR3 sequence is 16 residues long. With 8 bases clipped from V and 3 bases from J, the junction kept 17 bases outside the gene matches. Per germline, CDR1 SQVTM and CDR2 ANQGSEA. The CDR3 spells CSTDGSLSTGEETQYF. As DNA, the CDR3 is TGCAGCACCGATGGGAGTTTGTCGACAGGGGAAGAGACCCAGTACTTC.